This record concerns one TCR beta chain sequence. TCRdb keeps only in-frame clones here, not all; method: immunoSEQ multiplex PCR. Of 140,000 to 150,000 clones listed, 80% to 85% are singletons. This specimen comes from a study of blood T cell repertoires in COVID-19. Study at large: In each case, the material was cDNA or gDNA derived from T cells, B-cell-depleted T cells, or PBMCs.

CDR1 is SEHNR, CDR2 FQNEAQ, per germline (reference sequence). V shed 5 bases and J shed 4 bases, with 17 bases lying between them. The CDR3 covers 16 residues. The clonotype originates from a human donor in a cohort sampled during active COVID-19. The chain employs TRBV7-9 and TRBJ2-2, with D uncertain. The sequencing input was peripheral blood. The CDR3 coding sequence is TGTGCCAGCAGCCCCCGCGGTCCCCTGCCCACCGGGGAGCTGTTTTTT. Protein: CASSPRGPLPTGELFF.